This TCR beta chain originates from a study of OX40 agonist ivuxolimab in advanced cancers. Study as a whole: Patients achieving partial responses numbered three: one hepatocellular carcinoma case and two cutaneous melanoma cases.

General observations from the study: Among expanded peripheral T cells, antigen specificity went undetermined.

TCRdb's copy holds only in-frame clones and misses some; the assay was immunoSEQ multiplex PCR. The table lists about 57,000 clones, around four fifths of them singletons. Of note for this clone: Its target is not known.

Sampling times: baseline, cycle 4 day 1, cycle 7 day 1. The sequence was obtained from an adult with an advanced solid tumor such as melanoma, head and neck, liver or kidney cancer. The starting material was CD4+ or CD8+ T cells sorted from blood, obtained in a trial of the OX40 agonist ivuxolimab.

Here the CDR3 reads CATSRDPGGSGNTIYF. The CDR3 DNA sequence: TGTGCCACCAGCAGGGACCCAGGGGGGTCTGGAAACACCATATATTTT. V gene TRBV15 combines with J gene TRBJ1-3; 7 nucleotides agree with TRBD1. Looked up from germline, CDR1 is LNHNV and CDR2 is YYDKDF (reference sequence). Losses at the gene ends were 3 bases for V and 1 base for J; bases not matched to a gene: 6. The CDR3 runs to 16 residues.